This paragraph reports one T cell receptor (beta chain). No antigen is known for it. No much larger clone is present one base from it, and per-base qualities are unavailable. The data belong to a study of Ad26.COV2.S vaccination and SARS-CoV-2 variants listed by TCRdb under 2021. For context, the study as a whole: Donors in the vaccine arm were drawn from COV1001, a multicentre, randomized, double-blind, placebo-controlled phase I-IIa trial testing Ad26.COV2.S in healthy adults. Dosing of Ad26.COV2.S was intramuscular, at either 5x10^10 or 1x10^11 viral particles, delivered as one shot or as two shots spaced 56 days apart. Sequencing of the TCRbeta repertoire served to evaluate the specificity and breadth of SARS-CoV-2-reactive T cell receptors following Ad26.COV2.S vaccination. A total of around 32 samples were included in the TCR-sequenced set, comprising 19 Ad26.COV2.S vaccine recipients, 5 placebo recipients and 8 SARS-CoV-2 convalescent individuals. Trial participants were randomized into five groups of five, in which low-dose or high-dose Ad26.COV2.S was given once or twice, or placebo was given on both occasions. Blinding of investigators to trial group allocation was maintained during experiments and outcome assessment. On the study overall, not on this receptor specifically: Non-spike TCR breadth was comparable between vaccine and placebo recipients, consistent with the vaccine containing only spike. The study was not powered to compare responses between vaccine doses or regimens. The authors noted that the TCR breadth and depth analyses may have underestimated total T cell responses. Higher spike-specific TCR breadth was observed in Ad26.COV2.S recipients than in placebo recipients (P = 0.0014). After vaccination, substantial breadth of spike-specific CD8+ and CD4+ T cell responses was reported.

The sample's treatment or condition, from its label and the paper: around 19 received Ad26.COV2.S at low or high dose, single or two shots; roughly five received placebo; per-sample allocation not given. For vaccine and placebo recipients, repertoires were sequenced using samples collected on day 63 after the first injection. Cohort 1b enrolled 25 to 30 adults aged 18-55 years at a single site in Boston, USA, between 29 July and 7 August 2020. Ad26.COV2.S was a replication-incompetent adenovirus type 26 vector that expressed a prefusion-stabilized SARS-CoV-2 spike protein derived from the original Wuhan strain. The immunoSEQ Assay was used to sequence TCRbeta CDR3 regions. After extraction, genomic DNA underwent amplification by bias-controlled multiplex PCR, followed by high-throughput sequencing. Per the authors' processing: To quantify the absolute abundance of each unique TCRbeta CDR3 region, sequences were collapsed and filtered. T cell fraction was estimated by normalization of TCRbeta template counts to usable DNA, with usable DNA being measured through amplification of reference genes present in all nucleated cells. Repertoire TCRs were annotated as SARS-CoV-2-specific when V gene, CDR3 amino acid sequence and J gene were exactly matched to a known reactive TCR set. MIRA supplied the reference SARS-CoV-2 TCR set, which was filtered for enrichment in COVID-19-positive ImmuneCODE repertoires so that public or cross-reactive TCRs were removed. Using the MIRA antigens, annotated TCRs were further analysed by specific ORF or by position within an ORF. Breadth was defined as the number of annotated unique rearrangements divided by the total number of unique productive rearrangements, and depth was defined as the summed frequency of the annotated unique rearrangements. TCR breadth was compared between groups using two-sided Wilcoxon rank-sum tests. TCRdb mirrors the immuneACCESS table, restricted to in-frame sequences. Some clones are absent from its copies; in checked studies, under half trace to an unresolved V gene, and the reason for the others is unknown. V, J and clone size derive from that table, while D and trimming were established from the DNA sequence. The sample table holds 400,000 to 500,000 clones, of which 89% were seen once. Together, the top ten hold 2.5% of the sample.

V is clipped by 7 bases and J by 3 bases, and the sequence between their germline boundaries is 9 bases long. In the germline V gene, CDR1 corresponds to SNHLY and CDR2 to FYNNEI. The CDR3, cysteine through phenylalanine, is 13 amino acids long. The read is trimmed to its CDR3 DNA, 39 bases read in frame from base 1. The receptor's source is a person aged 18-65 years who received the Ad26.COV2.S COVID-19 vaccine or a placebo. This chain is built from TRBV2 and TRBJ1-4, with the identity of the D gene unclear. The input for sequencing was peripheral blood, taken in a trial of Ad26.COV2.S vaccine versus placebo. In nucleotide form, the sequence is TGTGCCAGCACCCCACGGTCTAATGAAAAACTGTTTTTT. Its translation reads: CASTPRSNEKLFF.